Presented here are 12 T cell receptor beta chains from one specimen sequenced in a study of shared clonotypes between healthy human individuals. Clones were read by immunoSEQ multiplex PCR, and TCRdb kept only the in-frame ones, dropping some. The repertoire has about 2 million clones, over 85% of them found once; the top ten carry 0.13%. The sequencing input was naive CD4+ T cells sorted from blood. This sample's subset: CD45RA+ positively selected. These receptors were obtained from a man aged 18 to 35 in good health.

V gene TRBV5-4 combines with J gene TRBJ1-2; 9 nucleotides agree with TRBD1. This CDR3 contains 15 residues. The ends lost 5 bases at V and 2 bases at J; junction bases unmatched: 7. Germline-derived CDR1 and CDR2 are SGHNT and YYREEE (reference sequence). This CDR3 is CASRAGTGNNYGYTF. The CDR3 DNA reads as TGTGCCAGCAGGGCGGGGACAGGGAACAACTATGGCTACACCTTC. Using reference TRBV5-4 and TRBJ1-2 for the parts outside the CDR3, the full variable domain is ETGVTQSPTHLIKTRGQQVTLRCSSQSGHNTVSWYQQALGQGPQFIFQYYREEENGRGNFPPRFSGLQFPNYSSELNVNALELDDSALYLCASRAGTGNNYGYTFGSGTRLTVV.

The rearrangement links TRBV30 to TRBJ1-4, with TRBD1 matching over 7 bases. Trimming removed 0 bases from V and 10 bases from J; junction bases left unmatched: 14. Looked up from germline, CDR1 is GTSNPN and CDR2 is SVGIG (reference sequence). CDR3 size: 16 residues. The CDR3 here is CAWSVGEGGNRGKLFF. The CDR3, as DNA: TGTGCCTGGAGTGTCGGAGAGGGGGGGAACAGGGGAAAACTGTTTTTT. Complete variable domain (other parts from reference TRBV30 and TRBJ1-4): SQTIHQWPATLVQPVGSPLSLECTVEGTSNPNLYWYRQAAGRGLQLLFYSVGIGQISSEVPQNLSASRPQDRQFILSSKKLLLSDSGFYLCAWSVGEGGNRGKLFFGSGTQLSVL.

The chain employs TRBV27 and TRBJ2-7; TRBD1 matches at 8 bases. Germline assignment: CDR1 MNHEY and CDR2 SMNVEV (reference sequence). The CDR3 loop spans 14 amino acids. The J segment lost 3 bases and the V segment lost 5 bases, leaving 6 bases of the junction unmatched. The CDR3 DNA reads TGTGCCAGCAGTGCCGGGACAGGACTCTACGAGCAGTACTTC. As protein: CASSAGTGLYEQYF.

The chain recombines TRBV5-1 with TRBJ2-2; unclear D gene. This CDR3 is 15 amino acids long. V was clipped by 6 bases and J by 4 bases, with 16 bases between them. Germline CDR1 SGHRS, CDR2 YFSETQ. CDR3 sequence (DNA): TGCGCCAGCACGTACTCCCACCTCGGCACCGGGGAGCTGTTTTTT. This encodes CASTYSHLGTGELFF.

J is TRBJ2-7 and V is TRBV6-1; 9 bases agree with TRBD2. The CDR3 is 13 residues long. Germline CDR1 and CDR2: MNHNS and SASEGT. J gave up 1 base and V 8 bases, and 3 bases lay outside the gene matches. CDR3 residues: CASASGGSYEQYF. Here the CDR3 DNA reads TGTGCCAGCGCGAGCGGGGGGTCCTACGAGCAGTACTTC.

This chain connects TRBV15 to TRBJ1-5; D unclear. Germline V gene data show CDR1 as LNHNV and CDR2 as YYDKDF (reference sequence). The V end lost 1 base, the J end lost 7 bases, and 11 bases lay between the germline ends. The CDR3 extends over 14 amino acids. The DNA for the CDR3 is TGTGCCACCAGCAGAGTAGTTGGAGCCCAGCCCCAGCATTTT. It specifies CATSRVVGAQPQHF. Looking up the rest from reference TRBV15 and TRBJ1-5 gives the full variable domain: DAMVIQNPRYQVTQFGKPVTLSCSQTLNHNVMYWYQQKSSQAPKLLFHYYDKDFNNEADTPDNFQSRRPNTSFCFLDIRSPGLGDTAMYLCATSRVVGAQPQHFGDGTRLSIL.

The V gene is TRBV5-4, the J gene TRBJ1-5; 9 bases match TRBD1. Trimming cost V 0 bases and J 2 bases; bases outside gene matches: 6. Germline assignment: CDR1 SGHNT and CDR2 YYREEE (reference sequence). The CDR3 covers 17 residues. The CDR3 DNA reads as TGTGCCAGCAGCTTGGACAGGGGGCTAGGGGGCAATCAGCCCCAGCATTTT. Its translation: CASSLDRGLGGNQPQHF.

This clone was picked up one time. The chain carries TRBV2 and TRBJ1-5, with D possibly being TRBD1 (5 bases). Trimming removed 8 bases at V and 2 bases at J, with 10 bases between. The CDR3 is made up of 13 amino acids. Germline V gives CDR1 SNHLY, CDR2 FYNNEI. For the CDR3, the DNA is TGTGCCAGCTTAGGGGACGGCAATCAGCCCCAGCATTTT. It yields the protein CASLGDGNQPQHF. The full variable domain, completed using reference TRBV2 and TRBJ1-5, is EPEVTQTPSHQVTQMGQEVILRCVPISNHLYFYWYRQILGQKVEFLVSFYNNEISEKSEIFDDQFSVERPDGSNFTLKIRSTKLEDSAMYFCASLGDGNQPQHFGDGTRLSIL.

There are a few counts of this clone. This sample includes further DNA sequences coding for the same CDR3. This chain joins TRBV2 and TRBJ1-2; D remains ambiguous. Looked up from germline, CDR1 is SNHLY and CDR2 is FYNNEI. Trimming removed 6 bases from V and 2 bases from J, with 4 bases in between. The CDR3 sequence is 11 residues long. CDR3 DNA sequence: TGTGCCAGCAGGGTAAACTATGGCTACACCTTC. As protein: CASRVNYGYTF.

The chain is built from TRBV18 and TRBJ2-5; D is undetermined. Germline CDR1 reads KGHSH; CDR2 reads LQKENI. The germline V and J ends were trimmed by 4 bases and 0 bases, with 9 bases remaining between them. CDR3 length: 14 amino acids. The CDR3 here is CASSLTANQETQYF. CDR3 DNA: TGTGCCAGCTCACTCACGGCAAACCAAGAGACCCAGTACTTC. The full variable domain, rest sourced from reference TRBV18 and TRBJ2-5, is NAGVMQNPRHLVRRRGQEARLRCSPMKGHSHVYWYRQLPEEGLKFMVYLQKENIIDESGMPKERFSAEFPKEGPSILRIQQVVRGDSAAYFCASSLTANQETQYFGPGTRLLVL.

The V call is TRBV2, the J call TRBJ2-1; weak D call: TRBD2 (6 bases). The CDR3 contains 14 residues. Between the trimmed V and J ends, which lost 8 bases and 0 bases, there was a span of 11 bases. Germline CDR1 reads SNHLY; CDR2 reads FYNNEI. CDR3 in amino acids: CASVWGDSYNEQFF. The CDR3 nucleotides read TGTGCCAGCGTTTGGGGGGACTCCTACAATGAGCAGTTCTTC. Full variable domain (rest looked up from reference TRBV2 and TRBJ2-1): EPEVTQTPSHQVTQMGQEVILRCVPISNHLYFYWYRQILGQKVEFLVSFYNNEISEKSEIFDDQFSVERPDGSNFTLKIRSTKLEDSAMYFCASVWGDSYNEQFFGPGTRLTVL.

The chain is built from TRBV5-1 and TRBJ1-3, with 7 positions matching TRBD1. V was clipped by 3 bases and J by 2 bases; unmatched bases: 5. Germline V gene data show CDR1 as SGHRS and CDR2 as YFSETQ. The CDR3 sequence is 15 residues long. The CDR3 DNA follows: TGCGCCAGCAGCTCCGGGACAGCCGCTGGAAACACCATATATTTT. Encoded protein: CASSSGTAAGNTIYF. Full variable domain (remainder filled in from reference TRBV5-1 and TRBJ1-3): KAGVTQTPRYLIKTRGQQVTLSCSPISGHRSVSWYQQTPGQGLQFLFEYFSETQRNKGNFPGRFSGRQFSNSRSEMNVSTLELGDSALYLCASSSGTAAGNTIYFGEGSWLTVV.